Below are 5 T cell receptor beta chains sequenced from a single sample in a study of cytomegalovirus exposure and HLA in healthy donors. Sequenced by immunoSEQ multiplex PCR; TCRdb stores in-frame clones only, minus some. The sample has roughly 300,000 clones, 75% to 90% seen once; the top ten hold over 0.8%. Material for sequencing was PBMCs. Every receptor here comes from a young woman in good health and CMV-seronegative.

The genes are TRBV5-1 and TRBJ1-2; a weak D match, TRBD1 (6 bases). CDR1 and CDR2 from the germline V gene are SGHRS and YFSETQ. Trimming left V 4 bases short and J 2 bases short, with 15 bases between. The CDR3 is 15 amino acids. This chain's CDR3 is CASSPTGDSNYGYTF. In DNA form, the CDR3 reads TGCGCCAGCAGCCCGACAGGAGACTCCAACTATGGCTACACCTTC.

J is TRBJ2-5 and V is TRBV7-6; D is possibly TRBD2 (5 bases). Germline CDR1 and CDR2: SGHVS and FNYEAQ. The CDR3 sequence is 13 residues long. V was cut by 4 bases and J by 5 bases, with 11 bases left in between. The CDR3 DNA follows: TGTGCCAGCAGCTCCGTGTCGGGGGAGACCCAGTACTTC. Protein: CASSSVSGETQYF.

The CDR3 nucleotides read TGTGCCAGCAGTGAAGACAGCTCCTACAATGAGCAGTTCTTC. It yields the protein CASSEDSSYNEQFF. V usage is TRBV2 and J usage is TRBJ2-1; D not resolved. V lost 1 base to trimming and J lost 0 bases, with 4 bases between them. This CDR3 is 14 amino acids long. CDR1 and CDR2 (germline): SNHLY, FYNNEI.

The CDR3 loop is CASSLPGSGTDTQYF. The CDR3 nucleotides are TGTGCCAGCAGTTTACCAGGCTCGGGCACAGATACGCAGTATTTT. The genes are TRBV28 and TRBJ2-3; D uncertain. The germline gives CDR1 MDHEN, CDR2 SYDVKM. This CDR3 has 15 residues. Trimming removed 2 bases from V and 1 base from J, with 10 bases in between.

The V gene is TRBV6-6, the J gene TRBJ2-3; D gene uncertain. The CDR3 length is 11 residues. Germline loops: CDR1 MNHNY, CDR2 SVGAGI (reference sequence). Trimming stripped 4 bases from V and 6 bases from J, with 5 bases between. For the CDR3, the DNA is TGTGCCAGCAGTTTCGGGGATACGCAGTATTTT. It yields the protein CASSFGDTQYF.